This is a list of T cell receptor beta chains from one sample in a study of blood T cell repertoires in COVID-19. The protocol was immunoSEQ multiplex PCR, while the TCRdb copy is restricted to in-frame clones and leaves out a portion. The table records about 200,000 clones, around 85% of them present only once. The specimen sequenced was peripheral blood. These TCRs come from a human donor in a cohort sampled during active COVID-19. The CDR3 runs from the conserved cysteine through the conserved F or W. The D gene is left open where the match is weak. The size entry is marked missing in some rows and otherwise reads once, few, many or a size class.

D gene,J gene,V gene,clone size,CDR3 protein,CDR3 DNA
TRBD2,TRBJ2-3,TRBV7-2,NA,CASGLAGEGFGAQYF,TGTGCCAGCGGACTAGCGGGAGAAGGTTTCGGGGCACAGTATTTT
TRBD1,TRBJ1-2,TRBV19,once,CASSPGQGGYTF,TGTGCCAGTAGTCCGGGACAGGGAGGCTACACCTTC
NA,TRBJ2-3,TRBV27,NA,CASSHRAASTDTQYF,TGTGCCAGCAGTCACAGGGCCGCTAGCACAGATACGCAGTATTTT
NA,TRBJ1-1,TRBV30,NA,CAWMKGLRNTEAFF,TGTGCCTGGATGAAGGGACTTCGGAACACTGAAGCTTTCTTT
TRBD1,TRBJ1-2,TRBV28,NA,CASTWTGFGYGYTF,TGTGCCAGCACTTGGACAGGGTTCGGCTATGGCTACACCTTC
TRBD2,TRBJ2-2,TRBV9,NA,CASSVSGRGTGELFF,TGTGCCAGCAGCGTCAGCGGGAGAGGCACCGGGGAGCTGTTTTTT
TRBD1,TRBJ1-5,TRBV5-1,once,CASSPGQGNFGNQPQHF,TGCGCCAGCAGCCCAGGACAGGGGAATTTTGGCAATCAGCCCCAGCATTTT
NA,TRBJ2-5,TRBV27,NA,CASSFIYGSGETQYF,TGTGCCAGCAGTTTTATATACGGGAGTGGGGAGACCCAGTACTTC
TRBD1,TRBJ1-6,TRBV5-1,NA,CASSPGDRKNSPLHF,TGCGCCAGCAGCCCGGGGGACAGGAAGAATTCACCCCTCCACTTT
TRBD1,TRBJ1-1,TRBV6-5,NA,CASSYSRQGDTEAFF,TGTGCCAGCAGTTACTCGAGACAGGGAGACACTGAAGCTTTCTTT
NA,TRBJ1-1,TRBV4-3,NA,CASSHRLQVDTEAFF,TGCGCCAGCAGCCATAGATTACAGGTCGACACTGAAGCTTTCTTT
NA,TRBJ2-1,TRBV3-1/TRBV3-2,NA,CASSLEQGGPTYNEQFF,TGTGCCAGCAGCCTCGAGCAGGGCGGTCCTACCTACAATGAGCAGTTCTTC
NA,TRBJ1-1,TRBV7-9,once,CASSLAFGQITEAFF,TGTGCCAGCAGCTTAGCGTTTGGACAGATCACTGAAGCTTTCTTT
TRBD1,TRBJ1-2,TRBV5-1,NA,CASSLGDSFSYGYTF,TGCGCCAGCAGCTTGGGGGACAGTTTCTCCTATGGCTACACCTTC
NA,TRBJ2-3,TRBV7-2,once,CASSHRGADTQYF,TGTGCCAGCAGCCATCGGGGTGCAGATACGCAGTATTTT
NA,TRBJ2-2,TRBV21-1,NA,CASSKGRRELIGELFF,TGTGCCAGCAGCAAAGGGAGGCGGGAGTTGATCGGGGAGCTGTTTTTT
TRBD1,TRBJ1-5,TRBV19,NA,CASSIGVGQGVSNQPQHF,TGTGCCAGTAGTATCGGTGTTGGACAGGGGGTCAGCAATCAGCCCCAGCATTTT